This entry concerns a single T cell receptor (beta chain). V shed 5 bases and J shed 2 bases, with 16 bases lying between them. CDR1 is SGHNT, CDR2 YYREEE, per germline (reference sequence). The CDR3 is 16 residues long. The data were produced by immunoSEQ multiplex PCR, yet TCRdb's version contains in-frame clones alone and is incomplete. The sample comprises approximately 69,000 clones, just under 95% of which are singletons, and 15% to 18% rests with the top ten. This sample was included in a study of OX40 agonist ivuxolimab in advanced cancers. Patients with autoimmune history or systemic immunosuppression were excluded.

V and J are TRBV5-4 and TRBJ2-2, with D possibly matching TRBD2 (5 bases). This sequence originates from an adult with an advanced solid tumor such as melanoma, head and neck, liver or kidney cancer. This material consisted of CD4+ or CD8+ T cells sorted from blood, taken in a trial of the OX40 agonist ivuxolimab. CDR3 sequence reads: CASRPTSTSNTGELFF. CDR3 sequence (DNA): TGTGCCAGCAGACCTACTAGTACCTCTAACACCGGGGAGCTGTTTTTT.